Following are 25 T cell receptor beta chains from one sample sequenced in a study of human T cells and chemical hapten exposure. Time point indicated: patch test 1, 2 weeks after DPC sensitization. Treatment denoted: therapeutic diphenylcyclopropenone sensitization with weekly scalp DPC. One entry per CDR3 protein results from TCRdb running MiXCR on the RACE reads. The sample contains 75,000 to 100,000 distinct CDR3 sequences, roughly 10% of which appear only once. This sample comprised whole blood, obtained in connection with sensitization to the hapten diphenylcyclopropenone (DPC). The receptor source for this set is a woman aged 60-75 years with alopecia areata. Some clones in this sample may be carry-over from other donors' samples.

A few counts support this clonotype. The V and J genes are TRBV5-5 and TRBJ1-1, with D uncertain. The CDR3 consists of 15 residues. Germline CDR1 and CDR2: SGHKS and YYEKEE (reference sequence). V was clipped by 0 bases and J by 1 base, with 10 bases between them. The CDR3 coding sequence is TGTGCCAGCAGCTTGGCCAACGGGCCGAACACTGAAGCTTTCTTT. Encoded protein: CASSLANGPNTEAFF.

This CDR3 reads CASSADFRQGQSQGYTF. The CDR3 region has the DNA TGTGCCAGCAGCGCCGATTTTCGACAGGGTCAAAGTCAGGGCTACACCTTC. The rearrangement joins TRBV9 to TRBJ1-2; 7 nucleotides agree with TRBD1. CDR1 is SGDLS and CDR2 is YYNGEE in the germline V gene. The CDR3 is made up of 17 amino acids. Trimming cost V 3 bases and J 8 bases; bases outside gene matches: 19.

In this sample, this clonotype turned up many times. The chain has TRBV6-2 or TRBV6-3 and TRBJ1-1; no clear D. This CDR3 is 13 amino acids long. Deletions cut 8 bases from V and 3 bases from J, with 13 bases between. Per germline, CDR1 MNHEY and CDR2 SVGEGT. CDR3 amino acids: CASENTGYTEAFF. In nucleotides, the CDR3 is TGTGCCAGCGAGAACACGGGATACACTGAAGCTTTCTTT.

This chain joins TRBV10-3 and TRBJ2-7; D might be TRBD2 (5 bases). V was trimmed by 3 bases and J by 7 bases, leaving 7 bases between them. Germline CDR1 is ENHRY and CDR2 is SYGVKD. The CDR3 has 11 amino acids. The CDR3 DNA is TGTGCCATCAGTGACACGGGGGAGCAGTACTTC. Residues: CAISDTGEQYF.

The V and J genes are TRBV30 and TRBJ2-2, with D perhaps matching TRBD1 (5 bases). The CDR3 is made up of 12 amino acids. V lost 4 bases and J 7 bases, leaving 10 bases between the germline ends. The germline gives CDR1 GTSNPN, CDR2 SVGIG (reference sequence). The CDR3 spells CAWTRVVGELFF. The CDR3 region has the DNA TGTGCCTGGACCAGGGTGGTCGGGGAGCTGTTTTTT.

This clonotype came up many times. The CDR3 sequence is CASKGQDSTGELFF. CDR3 nucleotide sequence: TGTGCCAGCAAAGGACAGGATAGCACCGGGGAGCTGTTTTTT. The rearrangement links TRBV11-2 to TRBJ2-2; 7 bases are shared with TRBD1. CDR1 is SGHAT, CDR2 FQNNGV, per germline. V lost 7 bases, J lost 4 bases, and 6 bases stayed unmatched. The CDR3 runs 14 residues.

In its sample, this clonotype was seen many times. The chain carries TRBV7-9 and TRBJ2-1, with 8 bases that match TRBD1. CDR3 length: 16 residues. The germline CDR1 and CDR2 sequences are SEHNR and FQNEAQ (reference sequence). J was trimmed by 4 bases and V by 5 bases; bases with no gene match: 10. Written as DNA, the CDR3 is TGTGCCAGCAGCGGGGCCGGGACAGGCGTTTACAATGAGCAGTTCTTC. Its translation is CASSGAGTGVYNEQFF.

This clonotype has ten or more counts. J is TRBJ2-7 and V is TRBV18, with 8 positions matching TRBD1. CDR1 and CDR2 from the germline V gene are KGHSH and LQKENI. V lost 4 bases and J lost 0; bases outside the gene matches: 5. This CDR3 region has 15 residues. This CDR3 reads CASSRGQGTSYEQYF. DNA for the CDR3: TGTGCCAGCTCACGAGGACAGGGCACCTCCTACGAGCAGTACTTC.

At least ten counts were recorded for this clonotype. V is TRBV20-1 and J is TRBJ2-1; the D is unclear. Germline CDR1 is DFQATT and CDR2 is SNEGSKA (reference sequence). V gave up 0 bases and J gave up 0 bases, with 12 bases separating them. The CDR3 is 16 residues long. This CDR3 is CSARDHKAPSYNEQFF. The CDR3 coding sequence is TGCAGTGCTAGAGATCATAAAGCGCCCTCCTACAATGAGCAGTTCTTC.

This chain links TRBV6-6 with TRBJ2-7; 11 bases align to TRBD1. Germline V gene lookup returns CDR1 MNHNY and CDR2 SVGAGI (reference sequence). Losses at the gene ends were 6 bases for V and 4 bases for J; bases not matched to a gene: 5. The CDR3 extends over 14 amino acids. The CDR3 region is CASRAGQGAYEQYF. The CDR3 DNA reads TGTGCCAGCAGGGCCGGACAGGGGGCTTACGAGCAGTACTTC.

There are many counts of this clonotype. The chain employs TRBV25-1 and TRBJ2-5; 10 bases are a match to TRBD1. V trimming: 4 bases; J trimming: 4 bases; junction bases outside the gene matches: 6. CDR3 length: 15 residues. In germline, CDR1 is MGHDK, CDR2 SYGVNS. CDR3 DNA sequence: TGTGCCAGCAGTGTCCTCGGGACAGGGGTAGAGACCCAGTACTTC. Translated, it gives CASSVLGTGVETQYF.

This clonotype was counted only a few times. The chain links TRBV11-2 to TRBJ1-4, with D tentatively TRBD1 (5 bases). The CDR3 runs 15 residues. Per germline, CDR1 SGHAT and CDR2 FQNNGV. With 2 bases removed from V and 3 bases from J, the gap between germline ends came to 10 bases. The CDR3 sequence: CASSLTQGPNEKLFF. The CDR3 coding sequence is TGTGCCAGCAGCTTAACCCAGGGACCTAATGAAAAACTGTTTTTT. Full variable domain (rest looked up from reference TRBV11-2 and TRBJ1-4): EAGVAQSPRYKIIEKRQSVAFWCNPISGHATLYWYQQILGQGPKLLIQFQNNGVVDDSQLPKDRFSAERLKGVDSTLKIQPAKLEDSAVYLCASSLTQGPNEKLFFGSGTQLSVL.

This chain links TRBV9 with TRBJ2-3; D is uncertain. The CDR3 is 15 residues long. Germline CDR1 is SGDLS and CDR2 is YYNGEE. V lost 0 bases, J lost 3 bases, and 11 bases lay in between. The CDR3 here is CASSVGRPVTDTQYF. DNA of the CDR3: TGTGCCAGCAGCGTAGGTCGGCCAGTTACAGATACGCAGTATTTT.

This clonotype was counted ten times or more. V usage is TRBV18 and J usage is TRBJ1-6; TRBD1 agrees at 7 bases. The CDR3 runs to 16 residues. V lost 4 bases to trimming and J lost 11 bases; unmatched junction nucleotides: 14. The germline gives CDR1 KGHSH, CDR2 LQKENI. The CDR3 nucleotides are TGTGCCAGCTCACAAACAGGGCCCGCAGGGGGGCCACCCCTCCACTTT. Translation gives CASSQTGPAGGPPLHF.

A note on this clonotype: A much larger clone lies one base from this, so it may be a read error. The DNA of the CDR3 is TGTGTCAGCAGCGTAGCACGGTACACCGGGGAGCTGTTTTTT. The encoded protein is CVSSVARYTGELFF. The chain links TRBV9 to TRBJ2-2, with unresolved D. The germline V gene has CDR1 SGDLS and CDR2 YYNGEE. This CDR3 spans 14 amino acids. The complete variable domain, with remaining parts taken from reference TRBV9 and TRBJ2-2, reads DSGVTQTPKHLITATGQRVTLRCSPRSGDLSVYWYQQSLDQGLQFLIQYYNGEERAKGNILERFSAQQFPDLHSELNLSSLELGDSALYFCVSSVARYTGELFFGEGSRLTVL.

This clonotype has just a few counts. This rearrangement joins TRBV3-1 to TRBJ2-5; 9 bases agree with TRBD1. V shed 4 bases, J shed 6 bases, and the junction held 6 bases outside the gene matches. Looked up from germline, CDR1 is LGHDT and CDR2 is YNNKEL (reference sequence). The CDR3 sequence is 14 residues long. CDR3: CASSPKDRGKTQYF. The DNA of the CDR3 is TGTGCCAGCAGCCCTAAGGACAGGGGAAAGACCCAGTACTTC.

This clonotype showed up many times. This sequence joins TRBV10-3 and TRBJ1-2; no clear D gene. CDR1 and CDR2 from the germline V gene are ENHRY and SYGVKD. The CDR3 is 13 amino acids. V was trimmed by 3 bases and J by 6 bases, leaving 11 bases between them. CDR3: CAISDRQTDGYTF. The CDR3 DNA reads TGTGCCATCAGTGATCGACAAACTGATGGCTACACCTTC.

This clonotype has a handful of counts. The CDR3 protein is CASSPRQGFNTEAFF. CDR3 bases: TGTGCCAGCAGCCCCCGACAGGGATTCAACACTGAAGCTTTCTTT. J is TRBJ1-1 and V is TRBV11-1, with 7 bases lining up with TRBD1. The CDR3 consists of 15 residues. V was clipped by 5 bases and J by 2 bases; unmatched bases: 8. The germline V gene encodes CDR1 SGHAT and CDR2 FQDESV (reference sequence). Supplemented by reference TRBV11-1 and TRBJ1-1, the full variable domain reads EAEVAQSPRYKITEKSQAVAFWCDPISGHATLYWYRQILGQGPELLVQFQDESVVDDSQLPKDRFSAERLKGVDSTLKIQPAELGDSAMYLCASSPRQGFNTEAFFGQGTRLTVV.

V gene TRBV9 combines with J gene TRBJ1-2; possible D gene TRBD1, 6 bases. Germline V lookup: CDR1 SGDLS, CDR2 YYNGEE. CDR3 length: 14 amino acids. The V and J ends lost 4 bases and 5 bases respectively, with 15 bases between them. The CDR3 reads CASSQAGQSYGYTF. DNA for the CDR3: TGTGCCAGCAGCCAAGCAGGACAGAGTTATGGCTACACCTTC. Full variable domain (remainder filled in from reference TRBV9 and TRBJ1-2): DSGVTQTPKHLITATGQRVTLRCSPRSGDLSVYWYQQSLDQGLQFLIQYYNGEERAKGNILERFSAQQFPDLHSELNLSSLELGDSALYFCASSQAGQSYGYTFGSGTRLTVV.

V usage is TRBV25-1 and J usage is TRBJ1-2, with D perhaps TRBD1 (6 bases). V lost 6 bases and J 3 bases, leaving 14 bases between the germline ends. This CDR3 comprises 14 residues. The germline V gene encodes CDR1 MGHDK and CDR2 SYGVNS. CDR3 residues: CASSQQGPHYGYTF. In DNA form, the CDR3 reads TGTGCCAGCAGCCAACAGGGTCCACACTATGGCTACACCTTC.

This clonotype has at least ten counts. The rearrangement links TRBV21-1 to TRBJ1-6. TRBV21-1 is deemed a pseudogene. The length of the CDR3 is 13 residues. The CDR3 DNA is TGTGCCAGCAGCAAAGCGCATCGAGGTCCCCTCCACTTT. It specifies CASSKAHRGPLHF.

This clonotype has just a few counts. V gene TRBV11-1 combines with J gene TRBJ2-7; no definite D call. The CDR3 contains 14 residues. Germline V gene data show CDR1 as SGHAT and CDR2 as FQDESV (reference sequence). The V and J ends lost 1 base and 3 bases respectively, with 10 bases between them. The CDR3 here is CASSLDVGFYEQYF. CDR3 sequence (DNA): TGTGCCAGCAGCTTAGATGTCGGATTCTACGAGCAGTACTTC.

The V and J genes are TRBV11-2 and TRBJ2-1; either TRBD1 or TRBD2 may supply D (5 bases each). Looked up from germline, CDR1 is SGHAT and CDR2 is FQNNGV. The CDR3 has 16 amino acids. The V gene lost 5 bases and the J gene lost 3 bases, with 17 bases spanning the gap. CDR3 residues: CASSQARAGSYNEQFF. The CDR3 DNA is TGTGCCAGCAGCCAAGCGCGGGCAGGGAGCTACAATGAGCAGTTCTTC.

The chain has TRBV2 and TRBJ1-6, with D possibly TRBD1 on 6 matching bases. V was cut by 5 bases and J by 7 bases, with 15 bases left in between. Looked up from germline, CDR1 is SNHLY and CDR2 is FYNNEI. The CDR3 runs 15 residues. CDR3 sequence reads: CASSPEGVRNSPLHF. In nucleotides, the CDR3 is TGTGCCAGCAGTCCGGAGGGGGTAAGGAATTCACCCCTCCACTTT.

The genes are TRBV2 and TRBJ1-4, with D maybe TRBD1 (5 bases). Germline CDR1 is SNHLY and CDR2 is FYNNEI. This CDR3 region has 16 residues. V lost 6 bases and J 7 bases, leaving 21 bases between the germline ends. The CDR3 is CASSVGRSRIGEKLFF. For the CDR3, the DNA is TGTGCCAGCAGCGTGGGGCGGAGCCGTATCGGTGAAAAACTGTTTTTT.